One T cell receptor beta chain is described in this entry. The sample originates from a study of blood T cell repertoires in COVID-19. The protocol was immunoSEQ multiplex PCR, while the TCRdb copy is restricted to in-frame clones and leaves out a portion. Of approximately 130,000 clones listed, 88% are singletons. The sequence was obtained from a human donor in a cohort sampled during active COVID-19. Sequencing was done on a sample of peripheral blood.

The CDR3 DNA follows: TGTGCCAGCAGCCAACCCCTAGCGGGGCGCAATGAGCAGTTCTTC. Its translation is CASSQPLAGRNEQFF. The rearrangement links TRBV7-8 to TRBJ2-1, with 9 bases lining up with TRBD2. The length of the CDR3 is 15 residues. V dropped 5 bases and J dropped 6; count of bases not matched to a gene: 8. Germline CDR1 is SGHVS and CDR2 is FQNEAQ. Complete variable domain (other parts from reference TRBV7-8 and TRBJ2-1): GAGVSQSPRYKVAKRGQDVALRCDPISGHVSLFWYQQALGQGPEFLTYFQNEAQLDKSGLPSDRFFAERPEGSVSTLKIQRTQQEDSAVYLCASSQPLAGRNEQFFGPGTRLTVL.